The 11 T cell receptor beta chains below were found in one sample sequenced in a study of Graves' ophthalmopathy and Graves' hyperthyroidism (dated by TCRdb to 2016 to 2018). The instrument was an Illumina HiSeq 2000. For repertoire sequencing, the TCR beta CDR3 regions were amplified from RNA transcripts. The first round of RT-PCR was done with HTBI primers and the Qiagen OneStep RT-PCR kit, and was followed by a second round of multiplex PCR, then size selection and purification. In-frame beta chains were kept once TCRdb had trimmed the public reads at Q25 with fastp and called clones with MiXCR. Rows with one shared CDR3 protein collapse into an entry with the most common genes and DNA. The table for this sample lists 450,000 to 600,000 distinct CDR3 sequences; under 45% of them were counted only once. The ten largest clones take up 3.5% to 4.5% of the sample. Sequencing used peripheral blood or thyroid tissue (not recorded which). The receptor source for this set is an adult man with Graves' hyperthyroidism.

This clonotype was found many times. The chain carries TRBV7-9 and TRBJ1-1; D gene ambiguous. This CDR3 region has 15 residues. Germline V gene data show CDR1 as SEHNR and CDR2 as FQNEAQ (reference sequence). The V and J ends lost 5 bases and 1 base respectively, with 14 bases between them. The CDR3 spells CASSPSYTRNTEAFF. CDR3 nucleotides: TGTGCCAGCAGCCCCTCCTACACAAGGAACACTGAAGCTTTCTTT.

This clonotype was seen more than once but under ten times. The J gene is TRBJ1-4, the V gene TRBV28; maybe TRBD1 (5 bases). The CDR3 spans 14 residues. Trimming cost V 5 bases and J 6 bases, with 13 bases left between them. The germline CDR1 and CDR2 sequences are MDHEN and SYDVKM. The DNA of the CDR3 is TGTGCCAGCAGTAGGGACTCTTTGGATGAAAAACTGTTTTTT. This gives the protein CASSRDSLDEKLFF. The complete variable domain, with remaining parts taken from reference TRBV28 and TRBJ1-4, reads DVKVTQSSRYLVKRTGEKVFLECVQDMDHENMFWYRQDPGLGLRLIYFSYDVKMKEKGDIPEGYSVSREKKERFSLILESASTNQTSMYLCASSRDSLDEKLFFGSGTQLSVL.

V usage is TRBV12-5 and J usage is TRBJ2-7, with a possible D match to TRBD1 (6 bases). This CDR3 region has 13 residues. CDR1 and CDR2 (germline): LGHNT, FRNRAP. Trimming stripped 6 bases from V and 3 bases from J, with 12 bases between. For the CDR3, the DNA is TGTGCTAGTGGGGACAGTACCGACTACGAGCAGTACTTC. This encodes CASGDSTDYEQYF.

Worth noting for this clonotype: It may be a read error: a sequence one base away is much more abundant. In this CDR3 the conserved last residue, phenylalanine or tryptophan, is missing, so a read error is likely. The chain employs TRBV19 and TRBJ1-1, with D perhaps matching TRBD1 (6 bases). CDR1 and CDR2 (germline): LNHDA, SQIVND (reference sequence). V was cut by 1 base and J by 5 bases, with 8 bases left in between. The CDR3 loop spans 13 amino acids. The CDR3 reads CASSIGQGTEAFL. CDR3 DNA sequence: TGTGCCAGTAGTATAGGTCAGGGGACTGAAGCTTTCTTA.

This clonotype was found many times. CDR3 in DNA: TGTGCCAGCAGTGAGTGGTTGGCTACCTATGGCTACACCTTC. Amino acid sequence: CASSEWLATYGYTF. The gene calls are TRBV6-1 and TRBJ1-2, with D uncertain. Trimming pared 3 bases from V and 4 bases from J, leaving 12 bases between. Germline lookup yields CDR1 MNHNS and CDR2 SASEGT. The CDR3 has 14 amino acids.

This clonotype was observed at least ten times. The chain couples TRBV19 to TRBJ2-7; TRBD2 is a possible D gene (6 bases). Germline V CDR1 and CDR2: LNHDA, SQIVND (reference sequence). The CDR3 is 15 amino acids. The V gene lost 1 base and the J gene lost 6 bases, with 16 bases spanning the gap. The CDR3 is CASSIGGTVAGEQYF. For the CDR3, the DNA is TGTGCCAGTAGTATAGGCGGGACCGTAGCCGGCGAGCAGTACTTC. Based on the CDR3 plus reference TRBV19 and TRBJ2-7, the full variable domain is DGGITQSPKYLFRKEGQNVTLSCEQNLNHDAMYWYRQDPGQGLRLIYYSQIVNDFQKGDIAEGYSVSREKKESFPLTVTSAQKNPTAFYLCASSIGGTVAGEQYFGPGTRLTVT.

The chain links TRBV10-2 to TRBJ1-3; unclear D gene. The CDR3 is made up of 15 amino acids. V was shortened by 3 bases and J by 0 bases, with 9 bases between the two germline ends. CDR1 WSHSY and CDR2 SAAADI come from the germline V gene. The CDR3, as DNA: TGCGCCAGCAGTGAAAGACAACTCTCTGGAAACACCATATATTTT. Its translation: CASSERQLSGNTIYF.

As regards this clonotype: A read error is possible here, since a much larger clone lies one base away. The chain couples TRBV5-4 to TRBJ1-2; 9 nucleotides agree with TRBD1. CDR3 length: 16 residues. Germline CDR1 SGHNT, CDR2 YYREEE (reference sequence). The CDR3 here is CASSLANRGRDYGCTF. DNA of the CDR3: TGTGCCAGCAGCTTGGCCAACAGGGGGCGCGACTATGGCTGCACCTTC.

Many counts were recorded for this clonotype. The V call is TRBV5-8, the J call TRBJ1-5; TRBD1 matches at 8 bases. Looked up from germline, CDR1 is SGHTS and CDR2 is YDEGEE. V lost 1 base to trimming and J lost 5 bases; unmatched junction nucleotides: 8. The CDR3 is made up of 16 amino acids. CDR3 in DNA: TGTGCCAGCAGCTTGTTTGGGCAGGGGGCGGATCAGCCCCAGCATTTT. Amino acids: CASSLFGQGADQPQHF. Filled out from reference TRBV5-8 and TRBJ1-5, the complete variable domain reads EAGVTQSPTHLIKTRGQQATLRCSPISGHTSVYWYQQALGLGLQFLLWYDEGEERNRGNFPPRFSGRQFPNYSSELNVNALELEDSALYLCASSLFGQGADQPQHFGDGTRLSIL.

Many counts were recorded for this clonotype. This rearrangement joins TRBV29-1 to TRBJ1-1, with a tentative D call TRBD1 (5 bases). Trimming shortened V by 5 bases and J by 3 bases, and 13 bases separated the two germline ends. The CDR3 consists of 13 residues. Germline V gene lookup returns CDR1 SQVTM and CDR2 ANQGSEA. DNA for the CDR3: TGCAGCGTTCACTCTCGGGGGGACACTGAAGCTTTCTTT. It translates to CSVHSRGDTEAFF.

This clonotype was counted many times. The DNA for the CDR3 is TGTGCCACCAGTGCACAGTTCAACTATGGCTACACCTTC. It specifies CATSAQFNYGYTF. V gene TRBV24-1 combines with J gene TRBJ1-2; no definite D call. The germline gives CDR1 KGHDR, CDR2 SFDVKD. This CDR3 is 13 amino acids long. Deletions cut 5 bases from V and 2 bases from J, with 8 bases between.